Below, 27 T cell receptor beta chains from the same sample are listed, as sequenced in a study of shared clonotypes between healthy human individuals. Some clones are missing from TCRdb's copy, which holds only in-frame ones; the method was immunoSEQ multiplex PCR. Counted here are roughly 1,800,000 clones, approximately 94% occurring once; the ten biggest clones make up approximately 1.2%. Naive CD8 cells lacked CD45RO, underwent positive selection for CCR7 and left out terminally differentiated effector memory CD45RA+ cells. Material for sequencing was naive CD8+ T cells sorted from blood. Receptors originate from a man between 18 and 35 years old in good health.

This rearrangement joins TRBV28 to TRBJ2-2; 7 bases agree with TRBD1. Per the germline V gene, CDR1 is MDHEN and CDR2 is SYDVKM. V lost 10 bases and J lost 1; bases outside the gene matches: 9. The CDR3 covers 15 residues. The CDR3 sequence: CATKQGTLNTGELFF. The CDR3 DNA sequence: TGTGCCACCAAACAGGGGACCTTGAACACCGGGGAGCTGTTTTTT.

V usage is TRBV4-1 and J usage is TRBJ2-7; 9 nucleotides align to TRBD2. Germline V gene lookup returns CDR1 MGHRA and CDR2 YSYEKL. J was trimmed by 0 bases and V by 1 base; bases with no gene match: 7. There are 17 residues in the CDR3. The CDR3 protein is CASSQVSGRPNSYEQYF. The CDR3, as DNA: TGCGCCAGCAGCCAAGTCAGCGGGAGGCCAAACTCCTACGAGCAGTACTTC.

V gene TRBV30 combines with J gene TRBJ1-4; D unclear. The CDR3 consists of 14 residues. In germline, CDR1 is GTSNPN, CDR2 SVGIG (reference sequence). Trimming shortened V by 1 base and J by 10 bases, and 16 bases separated the two germline ends. The CDR3 DNA is TGTGCCTGGAGTGAGGACTATGGGCTCGGAAAACTGTTTTTT. Translation: CAWSEDYGLGKLFF.

The rearrangement links TRBV13 to TRBJ2-5; D gene unclear. There are 16 residues in the CDR3. The germline V and J ends were trimmed by 3 bases and 2 bases, with 16 bases remaining between them. CDR1 is PRHDT, CDR2 FYEKMQ, per germline (reference sequence). Here the CDR3 DNA reads TGTGCCAGCAGCTTGGAGAAAGGCTCCCCGCAAGAGACCCAGTACTTC. Protein sequence: CASSLEKGSPQETQYF.

This chain connects TRBV7-6 to TRBJ1-4, with 11 bases that match TRBD1. J lost 7 bases, V lost 5 bases, and 6 bases had no gene match. CDR1 and CDR2 (germline): SGHVS, FNYEAQ. This CDR3 comprises 15 residues. The CDR3, as DNA: TGTGCCAGCAGCCCCGGACAGGGGGCGGTTGAAAAACTGTTTTTT. This sequence encodes CASSPGQGAVEKLFF.

This rearrangement joins TRBV5-8 to TRBJ1-4, with D possibly matching TRBD1 (6 bases). Germline lookup yields CDR1 SGHTS and CDR2 YDEGEE. Between the trimmed V and J ends, which lost 0 bases and 0 bases, there was a span of 15 bases. This CDR3 spans 18 amino acids. The CDR3 loop is CASSLGTVTYPTNEKLFF. The CDR3 bases are TGTGCCAGCAGCTTGGGGACAGTGACTTACCCAACTAATGAAAAACTGTTTTTT.

The gene calls are TRBV2 and TRBJ1-2, with D perhaps TRBD1 (5 bases). The CDR3 has 13 residues. Germline V gene data show CDR1 as SNHLY and CDR2 as FYNNEI. Trimming removed 6 bases from V and 2 bases from J, with 10 bases in between. The CDR3: CASRHRDNYGYTF. CDR3 in DNA: TGTGCCAGCAGACACCGGGACAACTATGGCTACACCTTC.

This sequence joins TRBV5-1 and TRBJ2-2; 8 bases map to TRBD1. Trimming cost V 0 bases and J 7 bases; bases outside gene matches: 2. CDR3 length: 14 amino acids. CDR1 SGHRS and CDR2 YFSETQ come from the germline V gene. CDR3 bases: TGCGCCAGCAGCTTGGGGACAGGGAACGGGGAGCTGTTTTTT. As protein: CASSLGTGNGELFF. Full variable domain (outside the CDR3, taken from reference TRBV5-1 and TRBJ2-2): KAGVTQTPRYLIKTRGQQVTLSCSPISGHRSVSWYQQTPGQGLQFLFEYFSETQRNKGNFPGRFSGRQFSNSRSEMNVSTLELGDSALYLCASSLGTGNGELFFGEGSRLTVL.

The chain carries TRBV29-1 and TRBJ2-7, with 10 nucleotides matching TRBD1. Germline V gene lookup returns CDR1 SQVTM and CDR2 ANQGSEA. Trimming at V came to 6 bases and at J to 1 base, leaving 3 bases not matched to a gene. This CDR3 region has 13 residues. CDR3 sequence (DNA): TGCAGCGTGACAGGGGGCGAGTCCTACGAGCAGTACTTC. It is translated as CSVTGGESYEQYF.

This sequence joins TRBV6-6 and TRBJ2-1; 7 bases agree with TRBD1. This CDR3 has 15 amino acids. In germline, CDR1 is MNHNY, CDR2 SVGAGI (reference sequence). With V trimmed by 5 bases and J by 7 bases, 11 bases remained unmatched. The CDR3: CASSQNQGTANEQFF. CDR3 DNA: TGTGCCAGCAGTCAAAACCAAGGGACAGCTAATGAGCAGTTCTTC.

This clone came up a few times. This rearrangement joins TRBV15 to TRBJ1-5; D uncertain. There are 16 residues in the CDR3. The V and J ends lost 0 bases and 8 bases respectively, with 17 bases between them. CDR1 LNHNV and CDR2 YYDKDF come from the germline V gene (reference sequence). DNA for the CDR3: TGTGCCACCAGCAGAGATAGGGCGACCACTGGGGAGCCCCAGCATTTT. This codes for CATSRDRATTGEPQHF.

The chain couples TRBV10-2 to TRBJ2-7, with D maybe TRBD2 (5 bases). V lost 4 bases, J lost 5 bases, and 9 bases lay in between. This CDR3 contains 12 residues. Looked up from germline, CDR1 is WSHSY and CDR2 is SAAADI. CDR3 sequence (DNA): TGCGCCAGCAGTGTCCCCGGGGACGAGCAGTACTTC. Translation gives CASSVPGDEQYF.

Concerning this clone itself: In the same sample, other DNA sequences code for this CDR3. This CDR3 reads CASSQGRGSYNEQFF. The CDR3 nucleotides are TGCGCCAGCAGCCAAGGCAGGGGGTCCTACAATGAGCAGTTCTTC. V usage is TRBV4-1 and J usage is TRBJ2-1, with 7 bases lining up with TRBD1. Trimming at V came to 1 base and at J to 1 base, leaving 1 base not matched to a gene. CDR1 and CDR2 from the germline V gene are MGHRA and YSYEKL. The CDR3 has 15 residues.

The sample holds one count of this clone. V gene TRBV4-1 combines with J gene TRBJ2-7; D is undetermined. Trimming shortened V by 0 bases and J by 4 bases, and 16 bases separated the two germline ends. The V gene's germline CDR1 is MGHRA and CDR2 YSYEKL. The CDR3 loop spans 16 amino acids. Here the CDR3 DNA reads TGCGCCAGCAGCCAAGAAGGTCTAATTTCTGCTTACGAGCAGTACTTC. Its translation: CASSQEGLISAYEQYF.

This chain joins TRBV9 and TRBJ1-6; no reliable D call. The CDR3 loop spans 16 amino acids. Per germline, CDR1 SGDLS and CDR2 YYNGEE. V dropped 0 bases and J dropped 7 bases, with 14 bases sitting between them. CDR3 region: CASSVVAGDPNSPLHF. CDR3 nucleotide sequence: TGTGCCAGCAGCGTAGTGGCGGGTGACCCCAATTCACCCCTCCACTTT.

This clone appeared once. This chain links TRBV27 with TRBJ2-3; no clear D. Germline V lookup: CDR1 MNHEY, CDR2 SMNVEV (reference sequence). The V end was cut by 3 bases, the J end by 3 bases, with 7 bases between. The CDR3 runs to 13 residues. CDR3 sequence: CASSFVLTDTQYF. In nucleotides, the CDR3 is TGTGCCAGCAGTTTCGTTCTGACAGATACGCAGTATTTT.

The chain employs TRBV6-5 and TRBJ2-5, with D unresolved. The CDR3 has 13 residues. The germline CDR1 and CDR2 sequences are MNHEY and SVGAGI. The ends were cut back, 6 bases at V and 4 bases at J, with 12 bases in the middle. As DNA, the CDR3 is TGTGCCAGCAGCTTCCCCCCGGGAGAGACCCAGTACTTC. Its translation is CASSFPPGETQYF.

This clone has a single count. The chain links TRBV30 to TRBJ1-2; D unresolved. V was cut by 4 bases and J by 4 bases, with 13 bases left in between. The CDR3 is 13 residues long. CDR1 and CDR2 (germline): GTSNPN, SVGIG (reference sequence). In DNA form, the CDR3 reads TGTGCCTGGATGGTAGGGCTGAGCTATGGCTACACCTTC. The encoded protein is CAWMVGLSYGYTF.

The chain recombines TRBV9 with TRBJ1-1, with D possibly TRBD1 on 6 matching bases. This CDR3 comprises 13 residues. Germline CDR1 reads SGDLS; CDR2 reads YYNGEE. Trimming cost V 4 bases and J 4 bases, with 11 bases left between them. The DNA for the CDR3 is TGTGCCAGCAGCCCAGCACAGGGCACTGAAGCTTTCTTT. Translated, it gives CASSPAQGTEAFF. The full variable domain, rest sourced from reference TRBV9 and TRBJ1-1, is DSGVTQTPKHLITATGQRVTLRCSPRSGDLSVYWYQQSLDQGLQFLIQYYNGEERAKGNILERFSAQQFPDLHSELNLSSLELGDSALYFCASSPAQGTEAFFGQGTRLTVV.

The V call is TRBV7-3, the J call TRBJ2-2; D remains unclear. Germline loops: CDR1 SGHTA, CDR2 FQGTGA. V dropped 2 bases and J dropped 8 bases, with 9 bases sitting between them. CDR3 size: 13 residues. DNA for the CDR3: TGTGCCAGCAGCTTAGACCCCTCAGGGGAGCTGTTTTTT. Protein sequence: CASSLDPSGELFF.

The chain is built from TRBV18 and TRBJ2-7, with 7 bases lining up with TRBD2. CDR3 length: 13 residues. V lost 6 bases, J lost 6 bases, and 8 bases stayed unmatched. Per the germline V gene, CDR1 is KGHSH and CDR2 is LQKENI. The CDR3 region has the DNA TGTGCCAGCTCTCCGGGACTAAGCCTCGAGCAGTACTTC. It specifies CASSPGLSLEQYF.

The rearrangement links TRBV9 to TRBJ2-5, with D perhaps being TRBD1 or TRBD2 (5 bases each). V lost 4 bases to trimming and J lost 5 bases, with 12 bases between them. Per the germline V gene, CDR1 is SGDLS and CDR2 is YYNGEE. The length of the CDR3 is 13 residues. The CDR3 region has the DNA TGTGCCAGCAGCCCCTGGGGGACCGAGACCCAGTACTTC. Translated, it gives CASSPWGTETQYF.

This chain uses TRBV4-1 with TRBJ2-7; D is ambiguous. The length of the CDR3 is 15 residues. Germline V gene sequence: CDR1 MGHRA, CDR2 YSYEKL. V shed 0 bases and J shed 0 bases, with 9 bases lying between them. DNA of the CDR3: TGCGCCAGCAGCCAAGAGGACGAGAGCTCCTACGAGCAGTACTTC. Protein sequence: CASSQEDESSYEQYF.

The chain joins TRBV29-1 to TRBJ2-1; TRBD1 agrees at 8 bases. Germline V lookup: CDR1 SQVTM, CDR2 ANQGSEA. The J segment lost 6 bases and the V segment lost 4 bases, leaving 8 bases of the junction unmatched. The CDR3 is made up of 14 amino acids. Here the CDR3 reads CSVVVGTGFNEQFF. In DNA, the CDR3 is TGCAGCGTTGTGGTTGGGACAGGCTTCAATGAGCAGTTCTTC.

The chain carries TRBV25-1 and TRBJ1-3; D gene uncertain. The germline V gene has CDR1 MGHDK and CDR2 SYGVNS. The CDR3 is 15 amino acids. V was shortened by 1 base and J by 0 bases, with 7 bases between the two germline ends. The CDR3 DNA reads TGTGCCAGCAGTGAATCGTTCTTCTCTGGAAACACCATATATTTT. Its translation: CASSESFFSGNTIYF.

Comment on this clone: At one boundary the junction diverges from the germline segment, which might be a read error. This chain connects TRBV6-6 to TRBJ2-1; TRBD2 aligns across 12 bases. The CDR3 covers 14 residues. CDR1 MNHNY and CDR2 SVGAGI come from the germline V gene (reference sequence). The CDR3 reads CASSGNGLAGIEVF. CDR3 in DNA: TGTGCCAGCAGCGGAAACGGACTAGCGGGGATTGAGGTCTTC.

This clone has just one count. V and J are TRBV5-4 and TRBJ2-7, with TRBD1 identical over 7 bases. This CDR3 is built from 15 residues. The germline gives CDR1 SGHNT, CDR2 YYREEE (reference sequence). J lost 4 bases, V lost 3 bases, and 10 bases had no gene match. CDR3 in amino acids: CASSSLDRDGYEQYF. The DNA of the CDR3 is TGTGCCAGCAGCTCCCTAGACAGGGACGGTTACGAGCAGTACTTC.